This T cell receptor beta chain was recovered during a study of blood T cell repertoires in COVID-19. On the study more broadly: Nucleic acid was either cDNA or gDNA, and it came from T cells, B-cell-depleted T cells, or PBMCs.

Per the original data handling: Reference gene primer amplification gave nucleated cell count estimates. Assay used: immunoSEQ multiplex PCR; TCRdb lists only in-frame clones, some missing. V, J and clone size are taken as reported in that table, and D and trimming were inferred from the DNA itself. This sample yields about 200,000 clones, of which 80% to 90% are seen a single time; about 2.2% belongs to the top ten. The CDR3 consists of 16 residues. Germline CDR1 MRHNA, CDR2 SNTAGT. V lost 3 bases, J lost 3 bases, and 15 bases lay in between. The sequencing sample was made of PBMCs or T cells enriched from blood (not recorded which). The gene calls are TRBV6-4 and TRBJ2-4, with D tentatively TRBD2 (5 bases). This receptor was taken from a woman aged 40 to 50 with acute COVID-19. CDR3 in amino acids: CASSENMAGGKNIQYF. CDR3 in DNA: TGTGCCAGCAGTGAAAATATGGCGGGCGGCAAAAACATTCAGTACTTC.